This TCR beta chain comes out of a study of blood T cell repertoires in COVID-19. Study background: The United States, Italy and Spain provided the acute and convalescent COVID-19 samples. Sources were T cells, B-cell-depleted T cells, or PBMCs; the material itself was cDNA or gDNA.

The V gene's germline CDR1 is SGHRS and CDR2 YFSETQ. This CDR3 is built from 14 residues. With 4 bases clipped from V and 9 bases from J, the junction kept 7 bases outside the gene matches. As originally analysed: Estimation of nucleated cell counts relied on the amplification of reference gene primers. The data were produced by immunoSEQ multiplex PCR, yet TCRdb's version contains in-frame clones alone and is incomplete. That table gives V, J and clone size, and the DNA gave D and trimming. The sample consists of about 100,000 clones, approximately 89% of them appearing once. This chain joins TRBV5-1 and TRBJ1-6; TRBD1 aligns across 7 bases. The origin of this receptor is a man aged 50 or older with active COVID-19. The sequenced sample consisted of peripheral blood. CDR3 residues: CASSLRQGASPLHF. CDR3 nucleotide sequence: TGCGCCAGCAGCCTTAGACAGGGAGCTTCACCCCTCCACTTT.